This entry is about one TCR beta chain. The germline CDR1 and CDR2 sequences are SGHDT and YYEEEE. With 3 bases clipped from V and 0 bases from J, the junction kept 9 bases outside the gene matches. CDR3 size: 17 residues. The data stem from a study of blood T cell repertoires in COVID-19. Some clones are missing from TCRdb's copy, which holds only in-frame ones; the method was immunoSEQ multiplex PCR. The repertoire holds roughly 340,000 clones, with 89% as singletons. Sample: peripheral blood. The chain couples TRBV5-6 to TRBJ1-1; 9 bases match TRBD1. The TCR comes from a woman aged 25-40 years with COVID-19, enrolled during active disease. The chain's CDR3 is CASSSGQGLPLNTEAFF. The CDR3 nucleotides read TGTGCCAGCAGCTCCGGACAGGGGCTCCCTCTGAACACTGAAGCTTTCTTT.